This T cell receptor (beta chain) was found in a study of blood T cell repertoires in COVID-19 (dated by TCRdb to about 2020). About the study as a whole: The collaborator samples originated in the United States, Italy and Spain and spanned the acute and convalescent phases of COVID-19. Subjects who had been exposed to COVID-19, were actively infected with it, or had recovered from it provided the deeply sampled blood TCRbeta repertoires that made up the dataset. The material from the prospective study consisted of cDNA or gDNA derived from T cells, B-cell-depleted T cells, or PBMCs. The repertoires were made available in a free public database intended to serve as a resource for research on the immune response to SARS-CoV-2. The samples were drawn from the first 160 participants of the ongoing ImmuneRACE study and from 950 to 1,500 subjects provided by 6 global collaborators. A de-identified subject ID, COVID-19 status, age in years and sex were almost always included in the sample metadata. Where available, HLA class I and class II types were obtained from metadata supplied by the sample provider rather than from assay-based typing. Overall study results and their limits: The amount of clinical and demographic metadata varied by source and participant and was provided uncurated.

Each collaborating institution followed its own protocols to collect whole blood in K2EDTA tubes. For TCRbeta analysis, collaborators shipped samples as frozen whole blood, isolated PBMCs, or DNA extracted from either of those sample types. TCRbeta CDR3 regions were amplified from genomic DNA using the immunoSEQ Assay, a bias-controlled multiplex PCR. As for the original processing: Nucleated cell counts per sample were estimated from amplification of reference gene primers within the assay. Sequence reads were collapsed and filtered to measure the absolute abundance of every unique TCRbeta CDR3 rearrangement. Productive Simpson clonality was computed per sample as the square root of Simpson's diversity index over productive rearrangements. The source is immuneACCESS, and TCRdb retained only in-frame sequences with V and J called. Part of the clones is not carried over; for the studies checked, unresolved V genes explain less than half of this, and the remainder is unexplained. From that table come the V and J calls and clone size; the DNA was used to work out D and trimming. This sample has some 150,000 clones in its table, and more than 70% of those were observed once. Over 9.5% of the sample lies in the top ten.

The germline V gene (reference sequence) supplies CDR1 MNHEY and CDR2 SMNVEV. Deletion took 3 bases off V and 4 bases off J, with a span of 13 bases between the germline ends. From the cysteine through the phenylalanine, the CDR3 covers 15 amino acids. Here the CDR3 DNA is all that survives: 45 bases in frame from base 1. In its sample, this clone was seen once. Its antigen is unknown. No much larger clonotype is one base removed from it; base qualities were not supplied. This receptor was obtained from a man in his forties or fifties with active or convalescent COVID-19. This chain is built from TRBV27 and TRBJ2-1; a weak D assignment points to TRBD1 (6 bases agree). The sequenced material came from peripheral blood. The CDR3 loop reads CASSLGRRGYNEQFF. The nucleotides are TGTGCCAGCAGTTTGGGTCGCAGGGGATACAATGAGCAGTTCTTC.